This TCR beta chain comes out of a study of CD8 T cells in Susac syndrome (dated by TCRdb to between 2018 and 2021). As for the study more broadly: The study used repertoire sequencing to test whether antigen drove CD8+ T cell activation and differentiation in Susac syndrome.

Details on this clonotype: This receptor's antigen is unknown. Qualities for individual bases were not recorded, and no much larger clone is one base off.

V is clipped by 4 bases and J by 2 bases, and the sequence between their germline boundaries is 15 bases long. The CDR3, cysteine through phenylalanine, is 15 amino acids long. Of the read, only the CDR3 DNA is kept; its 45 bases are in frame from base 1. The CDR1 and CDR2 encoded by the germline V gene are SGHRS and YFSETQ. What the authors observed across the whole study: The number of individuals in the TCR sequencing and HLA analysis was acknowledged as relatively small.

Peripheral blood CD8+ and CD4+ T cells from healthy donors, Susac syndrome patients and multiple sclerosis patients were profiled by high-throughput TCR beta sequencing. Healthy donors were included as age- and sex-matched controls. Bulk CD8+ and CD4+ T cells were purified by magnetic negative isolation, while CD8+ TEMRA cells were enriched using FACS. Blood was collected in EDTA tubes and processed within 24 hours, with PBMCs isolated through density gradient centrifugation. PBMCs intended for TCR sequencing were cryopreserved in liquid nitrogen and thawed later in a water bath at 37 degrees C. A purity of at least 90% was achieved for sorted or isolated CD4+, CD8+ and CD8+ TEMRA cells. RNA was extracted using the RNeasy kit, and roughly 0.5 to 1 microgram was reverse transcribed with random hexamers. The immunoSEQ multiplex PCR assay, which covers 54 Vbeta and 13 Jbeta segments, was used to amplify TCR beta CDR3 regions. PCR amplification bias was corrected by using a synthetic template baseline for primer optimization and computational correction. The original pipeline was this. Reads were annotated to V, D and J genes per IMGT and analyzed with immunoSEQ Analyzer, keeping only productive sequences. Clonality was calculated as one minus the Shannon entropy normalized by log2 of the number of productive unique sequences. For each patient and control, public and private clones were evaluated within the 100 most prevalent clones. Clones were defined as Susac-specific if absent from the healthy and MS cohorts, from over a thousand published viral clones and from other ImmuneACCESS disease sequences. The public sequencing data were trimmed at Q25 with fastp and processed into clonotypes with MiXCR by TCRdb, which kept only in-frame beta chains. Identical CDR3 protein sequences are pooled into one entry, listed with their most common genes and DNA. These V and J calls derive from TCRdb rather than the authors' analysis. Here the sample has over 100,000 distinct CDR3 sequences; 90% to 96% occur a single time. Clones ranked in the top ten supply 0.096% of the sample.

Sequencing input: CD4+ T cells from PBMCs. The rearranged segments are TRBV5-1 and TRBJ2-5; the D gene cannot be resolved reliably. The clonotype was recovered from a human donor in good health. The bases are TGCGCCAGCAGCGACCAACAAGGCGGACAAGAGACCCAGTACTTC. It encodes CASSDQQGGQETQYF.